Listed below are T cell receptor beta chains from one sample, sequenced in a study of OX40 agonist ivuxolimab in advanced cancers. This table comes from immunoSEQ multiplex PCR, and its TCRdb copy is limited to in-frame clones, with some not included. The sample has about 67,000 clones; about 91% are singletons. Specimen: CD4+ or CD8+ T cells sorted from blood, collected in a trial of the OX40 agonist ivuxolimab. The receptors originated from an adult with an advanced solid tumor such as melanoma, head and neck, liver or kidney cancer. The CDR3 runs from the conserved cysteine through the conserved F or W. Fields, in order: J gene, V gene, CDR3 protein.

NA,TRBV13,CASSSRGRAYEQYF
TRBJ2-5,TRBV19,CATKEMTVAGETQYF
TRBJ2-3,TRBV11-2,CASSPRIDTQYF
TRBJ1-5,TRBV27,CASSLGNSNQPQHF
TRBJ2-7,TRBV5-6,CASSGGSYEQYF
TRBJ2-1,TRBV10-2,CASGLAGYNEQFF
TRBJ2-1,TRBV15,CATSEDRGVVNEQFF
TRBJ1-1,TRBV4-2,CASSQDLWGENTEAFF
TRBJ2-3,TRBV7-9,CASSRPGARDTQYF
TRBJ2-7,TRBV6-6,CASSYSDEQYF
TRBJ2-3,TRBV4-3,CASSQDGDGSTDTQYF
TRBJ2-7,TRBV6-1,CASSEWSSYEQYF
TRBJ2-7,TRBV4-1,CASSLELAGVSGEQYF
TRBJ2-5,TRBV5-6,CASSGGIQETQYF
TRBJ1-6,TRBV7-9,CASSLMGSPLHF
TRBJ2-3,TRBV28,CASSLSFAPGTSGSTDTQYF
TRBJ1-1,TRBV15,CATSQLDTEAFF
TRBJ2-5,TRBV6-4,CASSRTVLETQYF
TRBJ1-1,TRBV25-1,CASSDSINTEAFF
TRBJ2-3,TRBV4-1,CASSQGQGIGTQYF
TRBJ2-5,TRBV18,CASPIQGDAQETQYF
TRBJ2-1,TRBV15,CATSPYGGELLLTGNEQFF
TRBJ2-3,TRBV7-3,CASSPAGGLNTQYF
TRBJ2-7,TRBV7-2,CASSFSDQYEQYF
TRBJ1-3,TRBV6-5,CASRQGPGNTIYF
TRBJ2-7,TRBV29-1,CSVQGAGGSYEQYF
TRBJ2-1,TRBV11-3,CASSLEDGKEYNEQFF
TRBJ2-1,TRBV10-1,CASSEGSGIGYNEQFF
TRBJ2-3,TRBV27,CASSFEGGSGTYTDTQYF
TRBJ2-3,TRBV27,CASSLPGASPTDTQYF
TRBJ1-2,TRBV5-5,CASSDPQTTNYGYTF
TRBJ1-4,TRBV9,CASSPGGKTNEKLFF
TRBJ1-1,TRBV25-1,CASSRPGTGEISTEAFF
TRBJ2-1,TRBV7-2,CASSLAPSGGYNEQFF
TRBJ2-3,TRBV5-1,CASSSHERADTQYF
TRBJ2-2,TRBV7-9,CASSPPGLRPPGELFF
TRBJ2-3,TRBV7-6,CASSLEGGTGDTQYF
TRBJ1-3,TRBV5-1,CASSLDIGNTIYF
TRBJ2-1,TRBV7-9,CASSPVGTGIYNEQFF
TRBJ1-2,TRBV12-5,CASGLVLGQGSNYGYTF
TRBJ2-7,TRBV29-1,CSVMTESNSYEQYF
TRBJ1-5,TRBV6-4,CASSDNSNQPQHF
TRBJ1-1,TRBV6-6,CASSYVSNTEAFF
TRBJ2-2,TRBV5-1,CASSSSVREAYTGELFF
TRBJ2-7,TRBV9,CASSVAGSYEQYF
TRBJ2-1,TRBV5-3,CASSLTDNEQFF
TRBJ1-1,TRBV6-1,CASSEGDITEAFF
TRBJ2-7,TRBV7-8,CASSLFVERTHSYEQYF
TRBJ2-7,TRBV19,CASSISRTGRYEQYF
TRBJ2-1,TRBV4-1,CASSQGTTTNEQFF
TRBJ2-1,TRBV5-1,CASSLALLAGGPWNEQFF